The rows below give T cell receptor beta chains drawn from one sample of a study of blood T cell repertoires in COVID-19. Measured with immunoSEQ multiplex PCR; TCRdb has only the in-frame clones, and not every one. The sample carries around 220,000 clones, approximately 82% recorded once. The sample comprised peripheral blood. These receptors came from an elderly woman with active or convalescent COVID-19. Each CDR3 is given with its conserved first and last residue. D genes are given only for firm matches. For some rows the clone size is stated as once, few or many, or as a class when expanded; others skip it.

TRBV28	once	-	TRBJ1-3	TGTGCCAGCGGTACAACAGGGTCTGGAAACACCATATATTTT	CASGTTGSGNTIYF
TRBV5-1	few	TRBD2	TRBJ2-2	TGCGCCAGCAGCCCGGGACTAGCGGGGGAGTTCGCCGGGGAGCTGTTTTTT	CASSPGLAGEFAGELFF
TRBV5-1	few	TRBD1	TRBJ1-6	TGCGCCAGCAGCTGGAGACAGGGGGAAAATTCACCCCTCCACTTT	CASSWRQGENSPLHF
TRBV5-1	-	TRBD1	TRBJ1-1	TGCGCCAGCAGCTGGTCCAGGGGGCGCCGGATGAACACTGAAGCTTTCTTT	CASSWSRGRRMNTEAFF
TRBV30	few	-	TRBJ1-2	TGTGCCTCCCAGGACATCACGGATGGCTACACCTTC	CASQDITDGYTF
TRBV2	-	-	TRBJ2-7	TGTGCCAGCAGTGAAACACTAGCTCGGTGGGAGTTC	CASSETLARWEF
TRBV2	-	TRBD1	TRBJ2-2	TGTGCCAGTCAGGACAGGCCCAACACCGGGGAGCTGTTTTTT	CASQDRPNTGELFF
TRBV28	-	-	TRBJ2-7	TGTGCCAGCAGTTTGACGGGGACCTACGAGCAGTACTTC	CASSLTGTYEQYF
TRBV19	once	-	TRBJ2-7	TGTGCCAGTAGTATTAACCCGGTAGCCTACGAGCAGTACTTC	CASSINPVAYEQYF
TRBV5-1	-	TRBD1	TRBJ2-2	TGCGCCAGCAGCTTATTGACAGGGGGCGACACCGGGGAGCTGTTTTTT	CASSLLTGGDTGELFF
TRBV28	once	-	TRBJ1-3	TGTGCCAGCAGTTTATCGTACAGATTCTCTGGAAACACCATATATTTT	CASSLSYRFSGNTIYF
TRBV11-2	-	-	TRBJ1-3	TGTGCCAGCACCATGGACAGTCCTGGAAACACCATATATTTT	CASTMDSPGNTIYF
TRBV18	-	TRBD1	TRBJ1-1	TGTGCCAGCTCACGAGACAGGGGCACTGAAGCTTTCTTT	CASSRDRGTEAFF
TRBV6-4	-	TRBD1	TRBJ2-1	TGTGCCAGCAGTGACTCGTCTGGGACAGGGCGACTCTTC	CASSDSSGTGRLF
TRBV19	-	TRBD1	TRBJ2-2	TGTGCCAGTAGTCTCAGGACAGGGAACACCGGGGAGCTGTTTTTT	CASSLRTGNTGELFF
TRBV5-6	-	TRBD1	TRBJ1-1	TGTGCCAGCAGCACCGGGACAGGGGGCTTTGGTGAAGCTTTCTTT	CASSTGTGGFGEAFF
TRBV6-6	-	TRBD1	TRBJ1-1	TGTGCCAGCAGCGGGACAGTCGACACTGAAGCTTTCTTT	CASSGTVDTEAFF
TRBV5-1	-	-	TRBJ1-6	TGCGCCAGCAGCTTGGGTAGCCGTAATTCACCCCTCCACTTT	CASSLGSRNSPLHF
TRBV19	-	TRBD1	TRBJ1-5	TGTGCCAGTAGTGGGGCCGGGCAGGGGGCCGGCAATCAGCCCCAGCATTTT	CASSGAGQGAGNQPQHF
TRBV7-2	-	-	TRBJ1-5	TGTGCCAGCAGCTCGTTCGGAGGTTATAGCAATCAGCCCCAGCATTTT	CASSSFGGYSNQPQHF
TRBV6-6	-	TRBD1	TRBJ2-7	TGTGCCAGCCGAAGGGCAGGGGGCGACGAGCAGTACTTC	CASRRAGGDEQYF
TRBV7-2	-	-	TRBJ2-5	TGTGCCAGCAGCTTAACCTTTTTCACGGAAGAGACCCAGTACTTC	CASSLTFFTEETQYF
TRBV19	-	-	TRBJ1-4	TGTGCCAGTAGTATAGATCTAGGACAGCTAATTCCAACTAATGAAAAACTGTTTTTT	CASSIDLGQLIPTNEKLFF
TRBV30	-	-	TRBJ2-3	TGTGCCTGGAGTGTAGATCGGACAGACACAGATACGCAGTATTTT	CAWSVDRTDTDTQYF
TRBV11-2	-	-	TRBJ2-7	TGTGCCAGCAGCTCCCAGGGGCCCTCCGGGCAGTACTTC	CASSSQGPSGQYF
TRBV23-1	-	-	TRBJ1-3	TGCGCCAGCAGTCACGGGTTAGGCTCTCTCTGGCCTGGAAACACCATATATTTT	CASSHGLGSLWPGNTIYF
TRBV6-6	-	-	TRBJ2-7	TGTGCCAGCGGCAGGTCCGCCTACGAGCAGTACTTC	CASGRSAYEQYF
TRBV3-1/TRBV3-2	-	TRBD1	TRBJ1-5	TGTGCCAGCAGGACAGGGGGAAACTTGGCGCCGATTAGGATAAGAGATAGTCAGCCCCAGCATTTT	CASRTGGNLAPIRIRDSQPQHF
TRBV5-5	-	TRBD1	TRBJ1-6	TGTGCCAGCAGCCCCCTCACAGGACAGGGAAATTCACCCCTCCACTTT	CASSPLTGQGNSPLHF
TRBV19	-	TRBD1	TRBJ2-7	TGTGCCAGTAGTCAACGGACAGGGGCCTACGAGCAGTACTTC	CASSQRTGAYEQYF
TRBV5-1	-	TRBD2	TRBJ2-2	TGCGCCAGCAGTGGGACTAGCGGGGAAACCGGGGAGCTGTTTTTT	CASSGTSGETGELFF
TRBV3-1/TRBV3-2	few	TRBD2	TRBJ2-7	TGTGCCAGCAGCCAAGCAGGCTCCAGCGGGAGGTCCCCCTACGAGCAGTACTTC	CASSQAGSSGRSPYEQYF
TRBV6-6	-	-	TRBJ1-1	TGTGCCAGCACCGTTGCATACTCAAGAGCTTTCTTT	CASTVAYSRAFF
TRBV29-1	-	TRBD2	TRBJ2-1	TGCAGCGTCCTCCTGGGACTAGCGGGACTTCTAAATGAGCAGTTCTTC	CSVLLGLAGLLNEQFF
TRBV7-9	-	TRBD2	TRBJ2-1	TGTGCCAGCAGCGCTGGACTAGCGGGAGGGTTCAATGAGCAGTTCTTC	CASSAGLAGGFNEQFF
TRBV7-9	once	-	TRBJ2-1	TGTGCCAGCAGCCAAGAACTAGAGAATGAGCAGTTCTTC	CASSQELENEQFF
TRBV28	-	-	TRBJ2-7	TGTGCCAGCAGTTTAGCCCGGGAGCAGTACTTC	CASSLAREQYF
TRBV5-1	-	-	TRBJ2-1	TGCGCCAGCAGCCCCAGCGGTTACTACAATGAGCAGTTCTTC	CASSPSGYYNEQFF
TRBV7-9	-	TRBD2	TRBJ2-1	TGTGCCAGCAGTTATATACTCCGTGGGACTAGCAATGAGCAGTTCTTC	CASSYILRGTSNEQFF